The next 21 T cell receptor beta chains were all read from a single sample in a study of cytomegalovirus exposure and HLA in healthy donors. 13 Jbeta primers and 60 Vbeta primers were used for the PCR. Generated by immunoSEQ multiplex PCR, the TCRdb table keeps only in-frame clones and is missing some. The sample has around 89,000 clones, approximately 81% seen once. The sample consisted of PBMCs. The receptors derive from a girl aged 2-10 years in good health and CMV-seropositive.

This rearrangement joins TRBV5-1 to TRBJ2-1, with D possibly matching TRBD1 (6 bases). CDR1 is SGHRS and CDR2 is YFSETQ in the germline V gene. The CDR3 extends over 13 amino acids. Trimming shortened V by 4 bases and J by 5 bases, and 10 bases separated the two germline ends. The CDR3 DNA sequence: TGCGCCAGCAGCCCACGGACAGACAATGAGCAGTTCTTC. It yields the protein CASSPRTDNEQFF.

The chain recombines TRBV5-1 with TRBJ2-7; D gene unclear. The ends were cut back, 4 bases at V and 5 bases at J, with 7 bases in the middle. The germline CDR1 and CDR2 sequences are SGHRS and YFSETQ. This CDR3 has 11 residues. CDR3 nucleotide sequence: TGCGCCAGCAGCAGAGCTGACGAGCAGTACTTC. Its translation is CASSRADEQYF.

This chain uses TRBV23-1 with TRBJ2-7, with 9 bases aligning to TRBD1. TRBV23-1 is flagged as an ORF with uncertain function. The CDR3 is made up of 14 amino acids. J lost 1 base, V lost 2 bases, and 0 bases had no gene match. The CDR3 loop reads CASSQGQGSYEQYF. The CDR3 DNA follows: TGCGCCAGCAGTCAAGGACAGGGGTCCTACGAGCAGTACTTC.

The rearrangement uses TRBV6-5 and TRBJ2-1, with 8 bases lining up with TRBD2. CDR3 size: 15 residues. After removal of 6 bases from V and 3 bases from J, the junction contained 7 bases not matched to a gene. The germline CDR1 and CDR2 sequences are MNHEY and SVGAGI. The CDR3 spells CASSQLAAFYNEQFF. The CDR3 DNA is TGTGCCAGCAGCCAACTAGCGGCGTTCTACAATGAGCAGTTCTTC.

CDR3 sequence: CASSVRGVNTEAFF. CDR3 DNA sequence: TGTGCCAGCAGCGTAAGGGGCGTGAACACTGAAGCTTTCTTT. V is TRBV9 and J is TRBJ1-1; maybe TRBD1 (5 bases). The V end was cut by 1 base, the J end by 0 bases, with 7 bases between. There are 14 residues in the CDR3. Germline V gives CDR1 SGDLS, CDR2 YYNGEE.

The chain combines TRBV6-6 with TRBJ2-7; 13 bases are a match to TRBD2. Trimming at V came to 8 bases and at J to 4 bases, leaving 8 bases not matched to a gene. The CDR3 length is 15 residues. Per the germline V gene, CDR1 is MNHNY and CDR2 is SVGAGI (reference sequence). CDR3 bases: TGTGCCAGCGTTCGGACTAGCGGGAGTAGGTACGAGCAGTACTTC. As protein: CASVRTSGSRYEQYF.

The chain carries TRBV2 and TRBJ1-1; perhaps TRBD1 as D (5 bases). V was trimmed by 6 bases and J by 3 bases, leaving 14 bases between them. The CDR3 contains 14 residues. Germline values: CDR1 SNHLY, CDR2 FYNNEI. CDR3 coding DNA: TGTGCCAGCAGGGGGCAGCGAAAGGACACTGAAGCTTTCTTT. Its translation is CASRGQRKDTEAFF. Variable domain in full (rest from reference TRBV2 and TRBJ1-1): EPEVTQTPSHQVTQMGQEVILRCVPISNHLYFYWYRQILGQKVEFLVSFYNNEISEKSEIFDDQFSVERPDGSNFTLKIRSTKLEDSAMYFCASRGQRKDTEAFFGQGTRLTVV.

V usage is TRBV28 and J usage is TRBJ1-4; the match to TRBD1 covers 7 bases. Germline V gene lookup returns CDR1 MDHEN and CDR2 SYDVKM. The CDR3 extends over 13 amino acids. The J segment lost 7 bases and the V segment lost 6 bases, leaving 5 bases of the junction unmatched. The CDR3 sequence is CASRIGQVEKLFF. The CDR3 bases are TGTGCCAGCAGGATAGGACAGGTTGAAAAACTGTTTTTT. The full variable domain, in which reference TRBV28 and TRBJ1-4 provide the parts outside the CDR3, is DVKVTQSSRYLVKRTGEKVFLECVQDMDHENMFWYRQDPGLGLRLIYFSYDVKMKEKGDIPEGYSVSREKKERFSLILESASTNQTSMYLCASRIGQVEKLFFGSGTQLSVL.

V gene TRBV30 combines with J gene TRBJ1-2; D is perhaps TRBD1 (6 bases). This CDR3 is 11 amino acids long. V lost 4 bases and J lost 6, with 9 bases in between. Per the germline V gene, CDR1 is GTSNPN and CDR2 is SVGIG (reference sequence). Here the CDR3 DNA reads TGTGCCTGGAACAGGGCGAATGGCTACACCTTC. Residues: CAWNRANGYTF.

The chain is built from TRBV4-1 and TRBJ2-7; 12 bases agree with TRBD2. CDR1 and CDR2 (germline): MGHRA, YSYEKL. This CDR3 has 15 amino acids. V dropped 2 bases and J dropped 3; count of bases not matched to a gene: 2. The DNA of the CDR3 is TGCGCCAGCAGCCAACGGACTAGCGGGATCTACGAGCAGTACTTC. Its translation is CASSQRTSGIYEQYF.

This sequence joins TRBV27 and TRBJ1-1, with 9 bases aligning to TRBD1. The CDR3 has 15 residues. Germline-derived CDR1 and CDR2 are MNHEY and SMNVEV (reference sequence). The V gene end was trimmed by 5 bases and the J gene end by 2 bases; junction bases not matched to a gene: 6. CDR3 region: CASSARTGANTEAFF. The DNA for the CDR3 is TGTGCCAGCAGTGCCCGGACAGGGGCAAACACTGAAGCTTTCTTT.

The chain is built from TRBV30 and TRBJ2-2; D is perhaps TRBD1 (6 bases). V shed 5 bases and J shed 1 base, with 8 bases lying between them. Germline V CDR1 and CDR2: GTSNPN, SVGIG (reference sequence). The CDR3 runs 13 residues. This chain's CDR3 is CAWDRLNTGELFF. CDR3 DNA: TGTGCCTGGGACAGGTTGAACACCGGGGAGCTGTTTTTT.

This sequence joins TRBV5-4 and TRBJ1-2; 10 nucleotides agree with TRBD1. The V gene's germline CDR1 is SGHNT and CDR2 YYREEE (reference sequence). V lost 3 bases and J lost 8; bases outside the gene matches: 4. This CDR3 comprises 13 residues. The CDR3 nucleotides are TGTGCCAGCAGCTGGGACAGGGGAAACGGCTACACCTTC. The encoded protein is CASSWDRGNGYTF.

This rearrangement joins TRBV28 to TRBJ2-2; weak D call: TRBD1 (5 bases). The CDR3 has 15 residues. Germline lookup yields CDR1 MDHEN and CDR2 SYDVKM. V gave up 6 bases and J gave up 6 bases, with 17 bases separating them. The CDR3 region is CASRTSGFGAGELFF. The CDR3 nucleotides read TGTGCCAGCAGGACATCAGGGTTCGGAGCCGGGGAGCTGTTTTTT. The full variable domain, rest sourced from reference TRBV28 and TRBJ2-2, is DVKVTQSSRYLVKRTGEKVFLECVQDMDHENMFWYRQDPGLGLRLIYFSYDVKMKEKGDIPEGYSVSREKKERFSLILESASTNQTSMYLCASRTSGFGAGELFFGEGSRLTVL.

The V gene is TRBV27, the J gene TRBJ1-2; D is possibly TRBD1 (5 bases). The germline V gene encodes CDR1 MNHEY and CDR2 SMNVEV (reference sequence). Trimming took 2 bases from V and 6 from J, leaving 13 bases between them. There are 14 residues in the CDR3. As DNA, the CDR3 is TGTGCCAGCAGTTTAGCTGGGGGGGGGAATGGCTACACCTTC. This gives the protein CASSLAGGGNGYTF.

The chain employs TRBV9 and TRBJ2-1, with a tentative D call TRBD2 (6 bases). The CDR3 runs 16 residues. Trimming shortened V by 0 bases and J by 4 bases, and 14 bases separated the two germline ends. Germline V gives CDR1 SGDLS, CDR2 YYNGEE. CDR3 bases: TGTGCCAGCAGCGTAGGGAATAGCGGTAGGTACAATGAGCAGTTCTTC. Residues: CASSVGNSGRYNEQFF. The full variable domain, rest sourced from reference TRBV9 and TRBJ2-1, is DSGVTQTPKHLITATGQRVTLRCSPRSGDLSVYWYQQSLDQGLQFLIQYYNGEERAKGNILERFSAQQFPDLHSELNLSSLELGDSALYFCASSVGNSGRYNEQFFGPGTRLTVL.

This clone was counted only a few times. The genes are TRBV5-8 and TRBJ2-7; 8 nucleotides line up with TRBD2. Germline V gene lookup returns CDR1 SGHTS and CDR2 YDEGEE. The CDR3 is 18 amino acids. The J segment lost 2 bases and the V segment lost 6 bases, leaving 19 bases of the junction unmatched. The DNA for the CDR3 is TGTGCCAGCACCCTCCTTGGGACTAGAGCCCTCCTGACCTACGAGCAGTACTTC. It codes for CASTLLGTRALLTYEQYF. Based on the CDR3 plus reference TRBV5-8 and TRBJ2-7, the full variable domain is EAGVTQSPTHLIKTRGQQATLRCSPISGHTSVYWYQQALGLGLQFLLWYDEGEERNRGNFPPRFSGRQFPNYSSELNVNALELEDSALYLCASTLLGTRALLTYEQYFGPGTRLTVT.

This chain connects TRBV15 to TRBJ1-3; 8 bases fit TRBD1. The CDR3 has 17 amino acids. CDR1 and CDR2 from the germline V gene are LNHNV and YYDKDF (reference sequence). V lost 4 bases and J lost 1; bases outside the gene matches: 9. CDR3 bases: TGTGCCACCAGCACCGACAGGGGAGTTCGGTCTGGAAACACCATATATTTT. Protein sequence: CATSTDRGVRSGNTIYF.

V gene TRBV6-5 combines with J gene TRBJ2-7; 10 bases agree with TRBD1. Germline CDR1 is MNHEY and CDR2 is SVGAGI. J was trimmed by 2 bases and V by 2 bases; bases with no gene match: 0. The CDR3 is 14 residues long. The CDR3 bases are TGTGCCAGCAGTTACGGACAGGGGGCCTACGAGCAGTACTTC. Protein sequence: CASSYGQGAYEQYF.

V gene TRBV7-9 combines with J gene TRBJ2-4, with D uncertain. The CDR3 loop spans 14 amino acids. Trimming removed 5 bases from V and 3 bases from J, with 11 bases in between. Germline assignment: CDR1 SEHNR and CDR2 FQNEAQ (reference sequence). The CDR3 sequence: CASSLTGYKNIQYF. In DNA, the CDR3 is TGTGCCAGCAGCCTAACCGGGTACAAAAACATTCAGTACTTC.

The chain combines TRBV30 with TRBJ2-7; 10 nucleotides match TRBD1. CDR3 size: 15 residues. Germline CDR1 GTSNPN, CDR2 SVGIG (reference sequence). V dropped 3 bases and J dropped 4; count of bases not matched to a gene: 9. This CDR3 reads CAWRVTGTGEYEQYF. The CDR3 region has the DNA TGTGCCTGGAGGGTAACCGGGACAGGGGAATACGAGCAGTACTTC.